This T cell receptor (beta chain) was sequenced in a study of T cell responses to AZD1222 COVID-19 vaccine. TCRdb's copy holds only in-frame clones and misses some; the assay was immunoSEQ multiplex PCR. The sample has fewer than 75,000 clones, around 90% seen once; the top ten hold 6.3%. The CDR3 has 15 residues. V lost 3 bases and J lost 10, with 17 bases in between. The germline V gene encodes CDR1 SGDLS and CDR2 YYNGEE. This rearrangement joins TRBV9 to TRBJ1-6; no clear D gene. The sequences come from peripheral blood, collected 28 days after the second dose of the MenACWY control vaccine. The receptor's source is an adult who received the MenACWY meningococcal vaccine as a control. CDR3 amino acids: CASSEDDSPLSPLHF. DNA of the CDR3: TGTGCCAGCAGCGAGGACGACTCCCCTTTATCACCCCTCCACTTT.